This entry lists 14 T cell receptor beta chains sequenced from one sample in a study of T cell responses to AZD1222 COVID-19 vaccine (dated by TCRdb to the early 2020s). Libraries were prepared through the immunoSEQ multiplex PCR assay. Imported from immuneACCESS, the table was reduced by TCRdb to in-frame sequences with V and J called. These copies leave out some clones; in studies compared against another copy, an unresolved V gene accounts for under half, and the cause of the remainder is not known. The sample table contains some 110,000 clones; only one count was recorded for roughly 90% of them. 4% to 5% of the sample is held by the ten biggest clonotypes. The time point label of this sample denotes: baseline before first vaccination. Sequenced here: peripheral blood, sampled on day 0 of AZD1222 vaccination. The source of these receptors is an adult in good health.

The chain uses TRBV9 and TRBJ1-6; no clear D. Trimming removed 1 base from V and 11 bases from J, with 10 bases in between. This CDR3 comprises 13 residues. From germline, CDR1 is SGDLS and CDR2 YYNGEE. CDR3: CASSVSGHPPLHF. The CDR3 region has the DNA TGTGCCAGCAGCGTAAGCGGGCATCCACCCCTCCACTTT.

This chain connects TRBV18 to TRBJ2-1; TRBD1 matches 10 bases. Losses at the gene ends were 5 bases for V and 6 bases for J; bases not matched to a gene: 4. Germline values: CDR1 KGHSH, CDR2 LQKENI. The CDR3 consists of 14 residues. In nucleotides, the CDR3 is TGTGCCAGCTCAAATGACAGGGGGCTCAATGAGCAGTTCTTC. This translates into CASSNDRGLNEQFF.

The gene calls are TRBV2 and TRBJ1-5, with 7 bases lining up with TRBD1. The junction had 13 bases not matched to a gene; V was cut back by 8 bases and J by 0 bases. Germline lookup yields CDR1 SNHLY and CDR2 FYNNEI. The CDR3 consists of 17 residues. CDR3 DNA sequence: TGTGCCAGCTCCTCCGAGGGGGCCAAGTATAGCAATCAGCCCCAGCATTTT. Protein: CASSSEGAKYSNQPQHF.

V gene TRBV4-3 combines with J gene TRBJ1-5; D ambiguous. CDR3 size: 17 residues. The V gene's germline CDR1 is LGHNA and CDR2 YSLEER. V lost 1 base and J 9 bases, leaving 22 bases between the germline ends. The CDR3 spells CASSQGVEAVDIRPQHF. The CDR3 DNA follows: TGCGCCAGCAGCCAAGGTGTAGAGGCGGTCGATATCAGGCCCCAGCATTTT.

This chain uses TRBV7-3 with TRBJ1-3, with D perhaps matching TRBD1 (6 bases). V lost 5 bases and J lost 1, with 9 bases in between. CDR3 size: 14 residues. The V gene's germline CDR1 is SGHTA and CDR2 FQGTGA. The CDR3 sequence is CASSRGGSGNTIYF. The DNA of the CDR3 is TGTGCCAGCAGCCGAGGGGGTTCTGGAAACACCATATATTTT.

The genes are TRBV10-3 and TRBJ1-2, with D tentatively TRBD1 (6 bases). V lost 10 bases and J 8 bases, leaving 11 bases between the germline ends. Germline CDR1 ENHRY, CDR2 SYGVKD. The CDR3 contains 10 residues. The CDR3 is CATRTDGYTF. CDR3 sequence (DNA): TGTGCCACCAGGACAGACGGCTACACCTTC.

The rearrangement joins TRBV27 to TRBJ1-1; unclear D gene. CDR3 length equals 14 residues. Between the trimmed V and J ends, which lost 6 bases and 6 bases, there was a span of 17 bases. Germline CDR1 and CDR2: MNHEY and SMNVEV (reference sequence). Here the CDR3 reads CASRDIVQQAEAFF. The CDR3 DNA reads as TGTGCCAGCAGGGATATAGTCCAGCAGGCTGAAGCTTTCTTT.

This clone has just a few counts. This chain joins TRBV6-5 and TRBJ2-7; 8 nucleotides match TRBD2. Germline-derived CDR1 and CDR2 are MNHEY and SVGAGI. The CDR3 spans 13 residues. Trimming cost V 2 bases and J 5 bases; bases outside gene matches: 2. The CDR3 loop reads CASSYTSGNEQYF. Written as DNA, the CDR3 is TGTGCCAGCAGTTACACTAGCGGTAACGAGCAGTACTTC.

The rearrangement uses TRBV3-1 (or the pseudogene TRBV3-2) and TRBJ2-3, with a weak D call TRBD1 (6 bases). V lost 10 bases to trimming and J lost 1 base, with 12 bases between them. Germline CDR1 and CDR2: LGHDT and YNNKEL (reference sequence). The CDR3 is 13 amino acids. The CDR3 spells CATRDTRTDTQYF. The CDR3 bases are TGTGCCACCAGGGACACCCGCACAGATACGCAGTATTTT.

A few counts support this clone. V is TRBV7-2 and J is TRBJ2-1, with 12 bases matching TRBD2. Germline values: CDR1 SGHTA, CDR2 FQGNSA. This CDR3 is built from 14 residues. The J segment lost 14 bases and the V segment lost 5 bases, leaving 10 bases of the junction unmatched. CDR3 DNA sequence: TGTGCCAGCAGCCAGGGACTAGCGGGCATGAAAAAGTTCTTC. Translating it yields CASSQGLAGMKKFF.

The V gene is TRBV19, the J gene TRBJ1-5; no reliable D call. V shed 2 bases and J shed 1 base, with 6 bases lying between them. CDR3 size: 14 residues. Per the germline V gene, CDR1 is LNHDA and CDR2 is SQIVND (reference sequence). The CDR3 reads CASSILGSNQPQHF. CDR3 DNA sequence: TGTGCCAGTAGTATATTGGGAAGCAATCAGCCCCAGCATTTT.

The chain is built from TRBV27 and TRBJ1-5, with D hard to call. Germline assignment: CDR1 MNHEY and CDR2 SMNVEV (reference sequence). Trimming removed 5 bases at V and 6 bases at J, with 14 bases between. This CDR3 spans 14 amino acids. The CDR3 spells CASSPRGPSQPQHF. The DNA of the CDR3 is TGTGCCAGCAGTCCCCGAGGCCCTAGTCAGCCCCAGCATTTT.

This chain connects TRBV2 to TRBJ2-2, with D possibly matching TRBD1 (5 bases). V lost 7 bases and J lost 1, with 7 bases in between. The CDR3 spans 13 residues. Germline CDR1 is SNHLY and CDR2 is FYNNEI. Here the CDR3 reads CASNGQNTGELFF. Written as DNA, the CDR3 is TGTGCCAGCAACGGACAGAACACCGGGGAGCTGTTTTTT.

The chain has TRBV19 and TRBJ1-6; 8 bases map to TRBD1. The CDR3 is made up of 14 amino acids. V lost 5 bases to trimming and J lost 8 bases; unmatched junction nucleotides: 5. Germline V lookup: CDR1 LNHDA, CDR2 SQIVND (reference sequence). The CDR3 loop reads CASSAETGDSPLHF. CDR3 bases: TGTGCCAGTAGTGCCGAGACAGGGGATTCACCCCTCCACTTT.